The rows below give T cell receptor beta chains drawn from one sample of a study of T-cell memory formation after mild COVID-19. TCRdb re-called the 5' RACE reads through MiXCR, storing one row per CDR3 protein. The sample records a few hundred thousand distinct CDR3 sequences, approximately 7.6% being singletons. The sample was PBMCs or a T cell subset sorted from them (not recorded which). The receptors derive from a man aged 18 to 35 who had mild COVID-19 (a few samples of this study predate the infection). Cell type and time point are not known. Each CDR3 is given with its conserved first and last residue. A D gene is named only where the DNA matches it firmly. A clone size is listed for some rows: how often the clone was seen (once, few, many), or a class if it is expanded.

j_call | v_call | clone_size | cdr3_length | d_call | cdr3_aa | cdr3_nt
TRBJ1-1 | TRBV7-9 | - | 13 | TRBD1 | CASRQGAITEAFF | TGTGCCAGCCGACAGGGGGCGATCACTGAAGCTTTCTTT
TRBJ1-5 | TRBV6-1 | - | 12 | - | CASSDFYQPQHF | TGTGCCAGCAGTGACTTCTATCAGCCCCAGCATTTT
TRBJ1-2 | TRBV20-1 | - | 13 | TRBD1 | CSDMGQGGYGYTF | TGCAGTGACATGGGGCAGGGGGGCTATGGCTACACCTTC
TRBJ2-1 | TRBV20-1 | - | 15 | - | CSAVDLPISYNEKFF | TGCAGTGCTGTGGACTTGCCAATCTCCTACAATGAGAAGTTCTTC
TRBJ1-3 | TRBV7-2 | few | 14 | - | CASSSGTPLLPIYF | TGTGCCAGCAGCTCCGGGACCCCGCTGCTCCCCATATATTTT
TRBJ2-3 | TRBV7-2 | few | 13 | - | CASSSGGHDTQYF | TGTGCCAGCAGCTCCGGGGGGCATGATACGCAGTATTTT
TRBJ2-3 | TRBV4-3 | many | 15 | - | CASSREGAGTDTQYF | TGCGCCAGCAGCAGGGAGGGGGCAGGCACAGATACGCAGTATTTT
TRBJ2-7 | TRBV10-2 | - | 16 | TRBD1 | CASSQPTGTGSYEQYF | TGCGCCAGCAGTCAACCTACCGGGACAGGGAGTTACGAGCAGTACTTC
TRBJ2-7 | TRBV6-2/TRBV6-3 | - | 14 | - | CASSTGTYPRRQYF | TGTGCCAGCAGCACCGGGACTTATCCCAGGCGGCAGTACTTC
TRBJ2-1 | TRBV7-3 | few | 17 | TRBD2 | CASSLKGTSGGYNEQFF | TGTGCCAGCAGCCTCAAGGGGACTAGCGGGGGTTACAATGAGCAGTTCTTC
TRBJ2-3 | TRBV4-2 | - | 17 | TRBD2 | CASSQPTSGGGTDTQYF | TGTGCCAGCAGCCAGCCCACTAGCGGGGGGGGCACAGATACGCAGTATTTT
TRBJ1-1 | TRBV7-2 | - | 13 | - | CASSLISAAEAFF | TGTGCCAGCAGCTTAATCTCGGCAGCGGAAGCTTTCTTT
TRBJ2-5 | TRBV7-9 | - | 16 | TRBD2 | CASSFWTSGKKETQYF | TGTGCCAGCAGCTTTTGGACTAGCGGCAAAAAAGAGACCCAGTACTTC
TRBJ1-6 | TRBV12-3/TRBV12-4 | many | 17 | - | CASSLGTAVGGGSPLHF | TGTGCCAGCAGTCTTGGGACTGCCGTCGGCGGGGGTTCACCCCTCCACTTT
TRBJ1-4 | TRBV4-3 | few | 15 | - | CASSQEGVHGKGLFF | TGCGCCAGCAGCCAAGAGGGGGTACACGGGAAGGGTCTGTTTTTT
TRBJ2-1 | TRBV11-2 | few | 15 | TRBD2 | CASSFSGGAGGEQFF | TGTGCCAGCAGCTTTAGCGGGGGGGCTGGGGGTGAGCAGTTCTTC
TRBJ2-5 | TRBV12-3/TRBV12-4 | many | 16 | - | CASSLDWRAFVETQYF | TGTGCCAGCAGTTTGGACTGGAGAGCTTTTGTAGAGACCCAGTACTTC
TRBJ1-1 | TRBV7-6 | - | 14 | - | CASSLGWEATEAFF | TGTGCCAGCAGCTTAGGTTGGGAAGCCACTGAAGCTTTCTTT
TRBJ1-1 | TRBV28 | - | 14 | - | CASSLVGEGTEAFF | TGTGCCAGCAGTTTAGTAGGGGAGGGCACTGAAGCTTTCTTT
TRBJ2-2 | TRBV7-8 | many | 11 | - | CASRETGELFF | TGTGCCAGCAGGGAGACCGGGGAGCTGTTTTTT
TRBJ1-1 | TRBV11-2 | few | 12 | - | CASSFFQTEAFF | TGTGCCAGCAGCTTTTTCCAGACTGAAGCTTTCTTT
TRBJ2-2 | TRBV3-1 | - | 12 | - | CASSQVGGELFF | TGTGCCAGCAGCCAAGTCGGCGGGGAGCTGTTTTTT
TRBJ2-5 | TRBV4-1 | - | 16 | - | CASSQDPPTGVETQYF | TGCGCCAGCAGCCAAGACCCCCCGACGGGGGTGGAGACCCAGTACTTC
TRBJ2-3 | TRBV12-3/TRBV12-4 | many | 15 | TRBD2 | CASSLAGGFTDTQYF | TGTGCCAGCAGTTTAGCGGGGGGGTTCACAGATACGCAGTATTTT
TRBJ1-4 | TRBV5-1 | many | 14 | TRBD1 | CASSSRQGDEKLFF | TGCGCCAGCAGCAGCAGACAGGGCGATGAAAAACTGTTTTTT
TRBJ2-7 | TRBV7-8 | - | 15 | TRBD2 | CASSLRSGGAYEQYF | TGTGCCAGCAGCTTGCGTAGCGGGGGGGCCTACGAGCAGTACTTC
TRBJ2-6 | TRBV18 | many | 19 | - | CASSLRVSSGVAGANVLTF | TGTGCCAGCTCACTCAGAGTTTCCTCTGGAGTGGCTGGGGCCAACGTCCTGACTTTC
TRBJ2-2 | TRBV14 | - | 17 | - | CASSPRLDRTSTGELFF | TGTGCCAGCAGCCCGCGCCTAGACCGCACGTCGACCGGGGAGCTGTTTTTT
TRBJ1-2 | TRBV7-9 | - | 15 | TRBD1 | CASSFWDRGFDGYTF | TGTGCCAGCAGCTTCTGGGACAGGGGTTTTGATGGCTACACCTTC
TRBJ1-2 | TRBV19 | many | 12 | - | CASSLRSGGYTF | TGTGCCAGTAGTCTTCGATCAGGTGGCTACACCTTC
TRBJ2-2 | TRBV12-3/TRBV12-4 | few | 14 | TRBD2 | CASSRTRDTGELFF | TGTGCCAGCAGTAGGACTAGGGACACCGGGGAGCTGTTTTTT
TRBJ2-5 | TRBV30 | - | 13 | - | CAWSFPRRETQYF | TGTGCCTGGAGTTTTCCCAGGCGAGAGACCCAGTACTTC
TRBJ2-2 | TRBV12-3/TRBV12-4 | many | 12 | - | CASRAETGELFF | TGTGCCAGCAGGGCTGAAACCGGGGAGCTGTTTTTT
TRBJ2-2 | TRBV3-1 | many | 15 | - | CASSQATTITGELFF | TGTGCCAGCAGCCAGGCGACTACCATCACCGGGGAGCTGTTTTTT
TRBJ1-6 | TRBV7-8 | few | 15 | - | CASSKPQGLLSPLHF | TGTGCCAGCAGCAAACCCCAGGGATTACTATCACCCCTCCACTTT
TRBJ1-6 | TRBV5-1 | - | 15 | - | CASSAAGTDARALHF | TGCGCCAGCAGCGCCGCTGGTACGGACGCTCGGGCCCTCCACTTT
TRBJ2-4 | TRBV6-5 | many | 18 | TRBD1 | CASSYGHGQGRAKNIQYF | TGTGCCAGCAGTTACGGACACGGACAGGGAAGGGCCAAAAACATTCAGTACTTC
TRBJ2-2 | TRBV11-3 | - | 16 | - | CASSLEDRRDTGELFF | TGTGCCAGCAGCTTAGAAGACAGGAGGGACACCGGGGAGCTGTTTTTT
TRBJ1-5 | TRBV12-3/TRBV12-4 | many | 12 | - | CASSFGNQPQHF | TGTGCCAGCAGCTTTGGCAATCAGCCCCAGCATTTT
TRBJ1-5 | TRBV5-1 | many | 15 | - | CASSWGGGLNQPQHF | TGCGCCAGCAGCTGGGGAGGGGGGCTGAATCAGCCCCAGCATTTT
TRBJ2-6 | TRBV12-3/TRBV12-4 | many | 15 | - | CASSPGGYGANVLTF | TGTGCCAGCAGTCCTGGGGGGTACGGGGCCAACGTCCTGACTTTC
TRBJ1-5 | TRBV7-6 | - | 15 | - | CASSLVSGSDQPQHF | TGTGCCAGCAGCTTAGTTTCAGGGAGCGATCAGCCCCAGCATTTT
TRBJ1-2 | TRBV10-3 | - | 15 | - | CAISESPPQAGGYTF | TGTGCCATCAGTGAGTCACCACCCCAGGCGGGGGGCTACACCTTC
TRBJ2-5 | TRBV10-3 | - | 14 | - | CAISGGQVQETQYF | TGTGCCATCAGTGGAGGGCAGGTTCAAGAGACCCAGTACTTC
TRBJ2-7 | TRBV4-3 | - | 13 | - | CASSQVGQYEQYF | TGCGCCAGCAGCCAAGTCGGGCAGTACGAGCAGTACTTC
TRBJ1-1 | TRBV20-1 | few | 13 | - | CSAPGGMNTEAFF | TGCAGTGCCCCCGGGGGGATGAACACTGAAGCTTTCTTT
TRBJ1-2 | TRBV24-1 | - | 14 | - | CATSPTGTDYGYTF | TGTGCCACCAGCCCGACCGGGACGGATTATGGCTACACCTTC
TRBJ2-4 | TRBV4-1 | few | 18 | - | CASSRDPGRSLVKNIQYF | TGCGCCAGCAGCCGGGACCCGGGACGCAGTCTCGTCAAAAACATTCAGTACTTC
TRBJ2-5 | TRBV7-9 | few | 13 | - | CASSLYRQETQYF | TGTGCCAGCAGCTTGTACAGACAAGAGACCCAGTACTTC
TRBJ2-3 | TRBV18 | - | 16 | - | CASSPPGQLRTDTQYF | TGTGCCAGCTCACCACCGGGGCAGTTGCGTACAGATACGCAGTATTTT